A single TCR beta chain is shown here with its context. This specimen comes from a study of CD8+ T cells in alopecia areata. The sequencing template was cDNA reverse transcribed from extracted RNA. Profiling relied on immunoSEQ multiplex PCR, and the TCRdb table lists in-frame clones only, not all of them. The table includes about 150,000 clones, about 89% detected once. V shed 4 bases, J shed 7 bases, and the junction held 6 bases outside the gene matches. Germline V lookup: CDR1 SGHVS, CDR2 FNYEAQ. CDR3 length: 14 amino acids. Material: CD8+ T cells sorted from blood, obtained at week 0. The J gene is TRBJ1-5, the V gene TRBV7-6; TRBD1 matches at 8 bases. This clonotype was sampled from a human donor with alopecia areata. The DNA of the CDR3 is TGTGCCAGCAGCTCGACAGGGGAGGGGCAGCCCCAGCATTTT. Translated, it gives CASSSTGEGQPQHF.